A selection of T cell receptor beta chains follows, all from one sample in a study of T cell repertoires in cytomegalovirus infection. TCRdb re-analysed the reads in MiXCR, keeping a single row per CDR3 protein. The sample lists approximately 500,000 distinct CDR3 sequences; approximately 11% were seen once. Sequences were obtained from PBMCs. These receptors originate from a human donor in good health (CMV status not recorded). Some clones in this sample may be carry-over from other donors' samples. Both conserved end residues are part of each CDR3. Fields, in order: V gene, D gene, J gene, CDR3 protein. A D gene is named only where the DNA matches it firmly.

>TRBV30|TRBD1|TRBJ1-1
CAWSEGQEEAFF
>TRBV6-6|.|TRBJ2-2
CASSREQGTSRELFF
>TRBV10-2|TRBD2|TRBJ2-1
CASSRIAGGIEQFF
>TRBV20-1|.|TRBJ1-1
CSAKRGSMNTEAFF
>TRBV2|TRBD1|TRBJ1-5
CASSITGVYSNQPQHF
>TRBV2|.|TRBJ1-2
CASRRTLANYGYTF
>TRBV11-1|.|TRBJ2-1
CASFSSRERGNEQFF
>TRBV7-6|.|TRBJ2-5
CASSLAGLVEETQYF
>TRBV13|TRBD1|TRBJ2-7
CASSRDRGREQYF
>TRBV5-1|.|TRBJ2-7
CASSLGPRDPTYFYEQYF
>TRBV12-3/TRBV12-4|.|TRBJ1-1
CASIDNLGSAIPKSF
>TRBV11-2|.|TRBJ1-1
CASSPGDRLLNTEAFF
>TRBV5-4|TRBD1|TRBJ2-2
CASSGGQGVTGELFF
>TRBV7-2|.|TRBJ1-5
CASSLGGSVNQPQHF
>TRBV7-2|.|TRBJ2-6
CASSLVRGLGANVLTF
>TRBV7-2|.|TRBJ1-1
CPSSLNRANTEAFF
>TRBV28|.|TRBJ2-1
CASSQRGLKNPYNEQFF
>TRBV7-6|TRBD2|TRBJ2-7
CASSPGGTNSYEQYF
>TRBV11-3|TRBD2|TRBJ2-2
CASSRNGRATGELFF
>TRBV24-1|TRBD1|TRBJ2-2
CATQEDRGATGELFF
>TRBV12-3/TRBV12-4|TRBD2|TRBJ2-1
CASSPRTSGIYNEQFF
>TRBV19|TRBD1|TRBJ1-2
CASTKQGTNYGYTF
>TRBV7-2|.|TRBJ2-3
CASSLRVVVSLDTQYF
>TRBV2|.|TRBJ2-7
CASMGKSQYF
>TRBV5-6|.|TRBJ1-1
CASSPRVQGHTEAFF
>TRBV11-2|.|TRBJ1-3
CASSLDLATIYF
>TRBV2|.|TRBJ1-3
CASKAGTGNTIYF
>TRBV27|.|TRBJ1-1
CASSNRGVGNTEAFF
>TRBV5-1|.|TRBJ1-1
CASSWETEAGLNTEAFF
>TRBV20-1|.|TRBJ2-2
CSYRGGSTGELFF
>TRBV11-2|.|TRBJ1-1
CASSPWGEAEAFF
>TRBV5-1|TRBD2|TRBJ2-7
CASSPTLAGDYEQYF
>TRBV6-5|.|TRBJ1-1
CASSRGRNTEAFF
>TRBV7-8|.|TRBJ2-5
CASSLARVQPQETQYF
>TRBV3-1|.|TRBJ2-5
CASSQGTVYQETQYF
>TRBV10-3|.|TRBJ1-5
CAISRDSNQPQHF
>TRBV5-1|.|TRBJ2-5
CASSSRTTETQYF
>TRBV20-1|TRBD1|TRBJ1-5
CSATGGRSNQPQHF
>TRBV6-5|.|TRBJ1-6
CASRAVGYSPLHF
>TRBV29-1|TRBD1|TRBJ2-7
CSVETGDSYEQYF
>TRBV3-1|.|TRBJ1-1
CASTNEDTEAFF
>TRBV2|.|TRBJ2-3
CASSPPIDTQYF
>TRBV12-3/TRBV12-4|.|TRBJ2-2
CASSPVAVTGELFF
>TRBV19|TRBD1|TRBJ2-2
CASRETGTGNGELFF
>TRBV29-1|.|TRBJ2-7
CSVEIYRGNEQYF
>TRBV12-3/TRBV12-4|TRBD1|TRBJ1-3
CASSSGDSTSGNTIYF
>TRBV19|.|TRBJ2-2
CASSINSGEVAGELFF
>TRBV7-6|TRBD2|TRBJ2-3
CASSFRQAAGGGDTQYF
>TRBV18|.|TRBJ2-2
CASSRTVENTGELFF
>TRBV7-2|TRBD2|TRBJ2-7
CASSRTSGNPTYEQYF
>TRBV6-1|TRBD1|TRBJ1-5
CASRRGQGYQPQHF
>TRBV5-8|.|TRBJ1-5
CASSPAGGGFQPQHF
>TRBV20-1|.|TRBJ1-2
CSATPPGRPYGYTF
>TRBV2|TRBD1|TRBJ2-2
CASSGQGSWTGELFF
>TRBV6-1|.|TRBJ2-7
CASSGPPRYEQYF
>TRBV5-1|.|TRBJ2-1
CASSLGPHEQFF
>TRBV11-1|.|TRBJ2-1
CASSPGASSYNEQFF
>TRBV11-1|TRBD1|TRBJ2-6
CASSLPQGAGGANVLTF
>TRBV6-1|.|TRBJ2-1
CASSDPTTLDEQFF